This record covers a single T cell receptor (beta chain). This sample was taken from a study of blood T cell repertoires in COVID-19. Study-level background: Samples came from the United States, Italy and Spain, spanning acute and convalescent COVID-19. T cells, B-cell-depleted T cells, or PBMCs supplied cDNA or gDNA.

CDR3 size: 14 residues. CDR1 and CDR2 (germline): MNHEY, SVGAGI. Trimming cost V 6 bases and J 4 bases, with 13 bases left between them. As handled by the study authors: Amplification of reference gene primers was used by the study to estimate nucleated cell counts. This table comes from immunoSEQ multiplex PCR, and its TCRdb copy is limited to in-frame clones, with some not included. For V, J and clone size, that table is used; D and trimming come from the DNA. Of fewer than 250,000 clones in the sample, around 88% were seen once. The sequenced sample consisted of peripheral blood. The chain links TRBV6-5 to TRBJ1-5, with D perhaps matching TRBD1 (6 bases). The TCR originated in a woman aged 45-59 years with acute or convalescent COVID-19. The CDR3 sequence is CASSLRQVNQPQHF. Here the CDR3 DNA reads TGTGCCAGCAGCCTGAGACAGGTAAATCAGCCCCAGCATTTT.